The 21 T cell receptor beta chains presented below share a single source sample, sequenced in a study of identical twins. TCRdb called the 5' RACE reads again in MiXCR, with one record for every CDR3 protein. The sample comprises hundreds of thousands of distinct CDR3 sequences, 7.5% of which are singletons, and roughly 5.4% rests with the top ten. These same records also appear under a second study, on yellow fever vaccine responses in identical twins.

Sequences were obtained from CD8+ T cells sorted from blood. These receptors were obtained from a woman younger than 30 in good health.

In its sample, this clonotype was seen many times. The CDR3: CASSEDSNYGYTF. CDR3 sequence (DNA): TGCGCCAGCAGCGAGGACAGTAACTATGGCTACACCTTC. The V call is TRBV5-1, the J call TRBJ1-2; D possibly corresponds to TRBD1 (6 bases). Germline V lookup: CDR1 SGHRS, CDR2 YFSETQ. This CDR3 comprises 13 residues. V gave up 4 bases and J gave up 1 base, with 8 bases separating them.

V and J are TRBV7-9 and TRBJ1-4; no clear D gene. Per the germline V gene, CDR1 is SEHNR and CDR2 is FQNEAQ (reference sequence). V lost 4 bases and J lost 1, with 7 bases in between. The CDR3 runs 14 residues. CDR3 in amino acids: CASSWEETNEKLFF. CDR3 in DNA: TGTGCCAGCAGCTGGGAGGAAACTAATGAAAAACTGTTTTTT.

This clonotype was counted many times. The chain employs TRBV2 and TRBJ1-1; D remains unclear. The CDR3 length is 15 residues. V was trimmed by 0 bases and J by 5 bases, leaving 13 bases between them. In germline, CDR1 is SNHLY, CDR2 FYNNEI. CDR3 loop: CASSEALRGETEAFF. CDR3 DNA sequence: TGTGCCAGCAGTGAAGCGCTCCGGGGTGAGACTGAAGCTTTCTTT.

This clonotype has only a few counts. V and J are TRBV7-9 and TRBJ2-6; D gene ambiguous. Germline CDR1 SEHNR, CDR2 FQNEAQ (reference sequence). Trimming cost V 1 base and J 0 bases, with 10 bases left between them. This CDR3 contains 17 residues. The CDR3 sequence: CASSLEGSHSGANVLTF. CDR3 nucleotide sequence: TGTGCCAGCAGCTTAGAAGGGTCCCACTCTGGGGCCAACGTCCTGACTTTC.

This clonotype has more than one count but fewer than ten. J is TRBJ2-1 and V is TRBV5-1; 10 nucleotides match TRBD2. Germline CDR1 and CDR2: SGHRS and YFSETQ. The CDR3 is made up of 16 amino acids. V was pared by 3 bases and J by 4 bases, with 7 bases of the junction left unmatched. CDR3 loop: CASSWGTSAPYNEQFF. In DNA form, the CDR3 reads TGCGCCAGCAGCTGGGGGACTAGCGCACCATACAATGAGCAGTTCTTC.

J is TRBJ2-7 and V is TRBV7-2, with TRBD1 matching 7 bases. Germline assignment: CDR1 SGHTA and CDR2 FQGNSA. The junction had 7 bases not matched to a gene; V was cut back by 1 base and J by 4 bases. The CDR3 extends over 15 amino acids. The CDR3 coding sequence is TGTGCCAGCAGCTTAGGAGGGGGCGGAAATTACGAGCAGTACTTC. Its translation: CASSLGGGGNYEQYF.

The table lists this clonotype with a few counts. The V gene is TRBV11-2, the J gene TRBJ2-1; 8 nucleotides match TRBD2. J was trimmed by 8 bases and V by 1 base; bases with no gene match: 4. Germline V CDR1 and CDR2: SGHAT, FQNNGV. The CDR3 is 14 amino acids. The CDR3 DNA sequence: TGTGCCAGCAGCTTAGGGATGACTAGCGATGAGCAGTTCTTC. Its protein is CASSLGMTSDEQFF.

This clonotype has a count of ten or more. The chain carries TRBV20-1 and TRBJ2-1; TRBD2 agrees at 11 bases. Per the germline V gene, CDR1 is DFQATT and CDR2 is SNEGSKA (reference sequence). After removal of 5 bases from V and 5 bases from J, the junction contained 5 bases not matched to a gene. The CDR3 contains 14 residues. The CDR3 DNA reads TGCAGTGCTGCACCGGGACTAGCGGACAATGAGCAGTTCTTC. Its translation is CSAAPGLADNEQFF.

This rearrangement joins TRBV2 to TRBJ1-1; 7 positions match TRBD1. This CDR3 comprises 16 residues. The germline CDR1 and CDR2 sequences are SNHLY and FYNNEI. The trim removed 6 bases at V and 1 base at J, leaving 11 bases unmatched. This CDR3 is CASSLRGTASNTEAFF. For the CDR3, the DNA is TGTGCCAGCAGCCTCCGCGGGACAGCTTCGAACACTGAAGCTTTCTTT.

In this sample, this clonotype turned up a few times. The chain is built from TRBV9 and TRBJ2-3; TRBD2 matches at 7 bases. This CDR3 is 17 amino acids long. V trimming: 4 bases; J trimming: 0 bases; junction bases outside the gene matches: 11. The V gene's germline CDR1 is SGDLS and CDR2 YYNGEE. CDR3 residues: CASSYGGTGSSTDTQYF. The CDR3 region has the DNA TGTGCCAGCAGCTACGGGGGGACCGGGTCTAGCACAGATACGCAGTATTTT.

The J gene is TRBJ1-1, the V gene TRBV9; 7 nucleotides align to TRBD1. This CDR3 has 17 residues. After removal of 4 bases from V and 2 bases from J, the junction contained 14 bases not matched to a gene. The germline CDR1 and CDR2 sequences are SGDLS and YYNGEE. The CDR3 reads CASSQVGGETLNTEAFF. CDR3 DNA: TGTGCCAGCAGCCAGGTAGGGGGCGAGACCCTAAACACTGAAGCTTTCTTT.

On this clonotype: A much larger clonotype is one base distant, so this may be a read error. The CDR3 spells CASSQDTVSYNEQFF. The CDR3 DNA follows: TGTGCCAGCAGCCAAGACACGGTCTCCTACAATGAGCAGTTCTTC. The chain couples TRBV3-1 to TRBJ2-1; D remains ambiguous. V was pared by 0 bases and J by 0 bases, with 6 bases between. This CDR3 has 15 residues. Germline-derived CDR1 and CDR2 are LGHDT and YNNKEL (reference sequence).

This clonotype was recorded many times. The chain carries TRBV15 and TRBJ2-3; 8 bases match TRBD1. The CDR3 has 15 residues. The germline gives CDR1 LNHNV, CDR2 YYDKDF (reference sequence). The J segment lost 0 bases and the V segment lost 1 base, leaving 0 bases of the junction unmatched. The CDR3 DNA reads TGTGCCACCAGCAGAGGGGACAGGAGCACAGATACGCAGTATTTT. It yields the protein CATSRGDRSTDTQYF. Full variable domain (remainder filled in from reference TRBV15 and TRBJ2-3): DAMVIQNPRYQVTQFGKPVTLSCSQTLNHNVMYWYQQKSSQAPKLLFHYYDKDFNNEADTPDNFQSRRPNTSFCFLDIRSPGLGDTAMYLCATSRGDRSTDTQYFGPGTRLTVL.

CDR3 protein: CASSLVRKETQYF. The CDR3 DNA reads as TGTGCCAGCAGCTTAGTTCGGAAAGAGACCCAGTACTTC. The rearrangement uses TRBV7-6 and TRBJ2-5; D not resolved. Trimming cost V 1 base and J 3 bases, with 6 bases left between them. Germline V gene lookup returns CDR1 SGHVS and CDR2 FNYEAQ. This CDR3 is 13 amino acids long. Together with reference TRBV7-6 and TRBJ2-5, the CDR3 gives the full variable domain: GAGVSQSPRYKVTKRGQDVALRCDPISGHVSLYWYRQALGQGPEFLTYFNYEAQQDKSGLPNDRFSAERPEGSISTLTIQRTEQRDSAMYRCASSLVRKETQYFGPGTRLLVL.

This clonotype occurred many times. The chain recombines TRBV20-1 with TRBJ2-1; a weak D match, TRBD2 (6 bases). The germline V gene encodes CDR1 DFQATT and CDR2 SNEGSKA (reference sequence). There are 14 residues in the CDR3. V gave up 6 bases and J gave up 8 bases, with 20 bases separating them. The CDR3 nucleotides read TGCAGTGCCACTTGGTCTAGCGAGCTCCATGAGCAGTTCTTC. This encodes CSATWSSELHEQFF.

The CDR3 spells CASSGTGETDTQYF. The CDR3 nucleotides read TGTGCCAGCAGTGGGACAGGGGAGACAGATACGCAGTATTTT. V is TRBV28 and J is TRBJ2-3, with TRBD1 matching 10 bases. The junction had 2 bases not matched to a gene; V was cut back by 5 bases and J by 3 bases. The CDR3 length is 14 residues. Germline assignment: CDR1 MDHEN and CDR2 SYDVKM.

This clonotype turned up a few times. V is TRBV28 and J is TRBJ2-7; the match to TRBD2 covers 12 bases. Germline trimming cut 2 bases from V and 6 bases from J; bases unmatched to any gene: 2. Looked up from germline, CDR1 is MDHEN and CDR2 is SYDVKM. The CDR3 has 14 residues. CDR3 loop: CASSLRTSGIEQYF. The CDR3, as DNA: TGTGCCAGCAGTTTACGGACTAGCGGGATCGAGCAGTACTTC.

Ten or more counts support this clonotype. This chain connects TRBV28 to TRBJ2-7; D is unclear. Trimming pared 7 bases from V and 0 bases from J, leaving 13 bases between. CDR3 length: 14 amino acids. The germline gives CDR1 MDHEN, CDR2 SYDVKM. The CDR3 protein is CASIKILSSYEQYF. The CDR3 bases are TGTGCCAGCATAAAGATATTGAGCTCCTACGAGCAGTACTTC.

The CDR3 loop is CARGSGVLCYEQYF. In nucleotides, the CDR3 is TGTGCCAGGGGCTCTGGGGTCCTCTGCTACGAGCAGTACTTC. V and J are TRBV5-3 and TRBJ2-7; D not certain. TRBV5-3 is an ORF for which the function is uncertain. The CDR3 loop spans 14 amino acids. Trimming removed 8 bases from V and 3 bases from J, with 18 bases in between.

This clonotype was found many times. The chain is built from TRBV5-1 and TRBJ2-1; possible D gene TRBD2, 5 bases. This CDR3 is built from 16 residues. The germline V gene has CDR1 SGHRS and CDR2 YFSETQ. Trimming removed 3 bases from V and 7 bases from J, with 20 bases in between. The CDR3 loop is CASSSRADSTWNEQFF. In DNA form, the CDR3 reads TGCGCCAGCAGCTCGCGCGCGGACTCGACATGGAATGAGCAGTTCTTC.

The V gene is TRBV20-1, the J gene TRBJ2-3; D could derive from TRBD1 or TRBD2 (5 bases each). This CDR3 has 12 residues. The V gene's germline CDR1 is DFQATT and CDR2 SNEGSKA (reference sequence). V was trimmed by 5 bases and J by 1 base, leaving 7 bases between them. The CDR3 region is CSARDGTDTQYF. The CDR3, as DNA: TGCAGTGCTCGGGACGGCACAGATACGCAGTATTTT.